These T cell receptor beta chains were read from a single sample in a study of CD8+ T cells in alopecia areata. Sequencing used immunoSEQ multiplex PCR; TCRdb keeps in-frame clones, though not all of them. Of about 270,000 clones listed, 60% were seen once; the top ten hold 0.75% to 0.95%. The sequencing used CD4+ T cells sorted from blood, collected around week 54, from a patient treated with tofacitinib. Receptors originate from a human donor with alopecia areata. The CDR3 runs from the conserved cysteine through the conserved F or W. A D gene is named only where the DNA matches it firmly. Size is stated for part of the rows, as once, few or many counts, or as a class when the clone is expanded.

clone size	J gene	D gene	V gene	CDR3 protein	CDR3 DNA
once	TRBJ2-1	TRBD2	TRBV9	CASSALTGGYNEQFF	TGTGCCAGCAGCGCCCTCACGGGGGGATACAATGAGCAGTTCTTC
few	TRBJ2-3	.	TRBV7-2	CASSFRQSTDTQYF	TGTGCCAGCAGTTTCCGACAAAGCACAGATACGCAGTATTTT
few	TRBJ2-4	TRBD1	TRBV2	CASNRQGGNIQYF	TGTGCCAGCAACAGACAGGGGGGGAACATTCAGTACTTC
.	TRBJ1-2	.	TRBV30	CAWSDPPNYGYTF	TGTGCCTGGAGTGACCCACCTAACTATGGCTACACCTTC
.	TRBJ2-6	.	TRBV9	CASSVGSAGANVLTF	TGTGCCAGCAGCGTAGGTTCGGCTGGGGCCAACGTCCTGACTTTC
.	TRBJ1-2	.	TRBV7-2	CASSPTAGQSYGYTF	TGTGCCAGCAGCCCAACCGCAGGACAGTCCTATGGCTACACCTTC
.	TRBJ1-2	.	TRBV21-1	CASSKQLYGYTF	TGTGCCAGCAGCAAACAGCTCTATGGCTACACCTTC
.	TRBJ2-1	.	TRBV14	CASSQDKAAGVGEQFF	TGTGCCAGCAGCCAAGATAAGGCCGCCGGTGTTGGTGAGCAGTTCTTC
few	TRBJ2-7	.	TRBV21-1	CASSPRRRGVFYEQYF	TGTGCCAGCAGCCCAAGAAGGCGGGGGGTCTTCTACGAGCAGTACTTC
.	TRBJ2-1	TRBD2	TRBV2	CASSRGTSGGYNEQFF	TGTGCCAGCAGTCGCGGGACTAGCGGGGGATACAATGAGCAGTTCTTC
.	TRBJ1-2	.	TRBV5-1	CASSLGMEAYGYTF	TGCGCCAGCAGCTTGGGCATGGAGGCCTATGGCTACACCTTC
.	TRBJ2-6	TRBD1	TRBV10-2	CASSESMGQGSSGANVLTF	TGCGCCAGCAGTGAGTCGATGGGACAGGGGAGCTCTGGGGCCAACGTCCTGACTTTC
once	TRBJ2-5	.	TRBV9	CASSKTDRRGQYF	TGTGCCAGCAGCAAAACGGACAGACGGGGCCAGTACTTC
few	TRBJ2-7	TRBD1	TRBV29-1	CSAQEQGAGEQYF	TGCAGCGCTCAGGAGCAGGGGGCGGGGGAGCAGTACTTC
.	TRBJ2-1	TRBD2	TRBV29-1	CSAATSGGADEQFF	TGCAGCGCAGCCACTAGCGGGGGGGCCGATGAGCAGTTCTTC
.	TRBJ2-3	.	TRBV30	CAWSVGRDTQYF	TGTGCCTGGAGTGTGGGTCGGGATACGCAGTATTTT
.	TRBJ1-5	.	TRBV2	CASISDPHQPQHF	TGTGCCAGCATCAGCGACCCCCATCAGCCCCAGCATTTT
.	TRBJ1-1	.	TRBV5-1	CASSLTDLGASEAFF	TGCGCCAGCAGCTTAACGGATTTGGGGGCCAGTGAAGCTTTCTTT
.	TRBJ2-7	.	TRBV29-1	CSAGPGQYYHSYEQYF	TGCAGCGCTGGGCCGGGGCAGTACTACCACTCCTACGAGCAGTACTTC
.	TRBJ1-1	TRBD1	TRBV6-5	CASSTTGGRAEAFF	TGTGCCAGCAGTACGACAGGGGGTCGTGCTGAAGCTTTCTTT
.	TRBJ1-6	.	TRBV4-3	CASSQLGGGSPLHF	TGCGCCAGCAGCCAATTGGGTGGAGGTTCACCCCTCCACTTT
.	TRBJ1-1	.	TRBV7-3	CASSADVYTEAFF	TGTGCCAGCAGCGCGGATGTGTACACTGAAGCTTTCTTT
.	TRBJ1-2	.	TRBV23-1	CASSQSPARYGYTF	TGCGCCAGCAGTCAATCCCCAGCCCGCTATGGCTACACCTTC
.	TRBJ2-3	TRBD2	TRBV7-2	CASSVSGSSTDTQYF	TGTGCCAGCAGCGTTAGCGGGAGTAGCACAGATACGCAGTATTTT
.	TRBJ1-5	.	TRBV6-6	CASSGPGQNQPQHF	TGTGCCAGCAGCGGACCGGGACAAAATCAGCCCCAGCATTTT
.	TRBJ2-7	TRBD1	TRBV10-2	CASSPRDRAYEQYF	TGCGCCAGCAGCCCGAGGGACAGGGCCTACGAGCAGTACTTC
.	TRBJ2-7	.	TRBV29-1	CSVEESAGNEQYF	TGCAGCGTTGAAGAGTCGGCGGGGAACGAGCAGTACTTC
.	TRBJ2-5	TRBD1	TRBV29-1	CSAAGGQETQYF	TGCAGCGCTGCAGGGGGCCAAGAGACCCAGTACTTC
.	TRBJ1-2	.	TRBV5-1	CASSLALGTGGYTF	TGCGCCAGCAGCTTGGCCTTAGGGACGGGCGGCTACACCTTC
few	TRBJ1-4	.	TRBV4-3	CASSPDAGSNEKLFF	TGCGCCAGCAGCCCCGACGCGGGATCTAATGAAAAACTGTTTTTT
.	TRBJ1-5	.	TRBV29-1	CSAGSSNQPQHF	TGCAGCGCTGGGAGTAGCAATCAGCCCCAGCATTTT
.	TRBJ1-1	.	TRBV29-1	CSITGRPTTFF	TGCAGCATAACGGGACGCCCGACAACTTTCTTT
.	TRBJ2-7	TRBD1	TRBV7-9	CASSLGTGLPYEQYF	TGTGCCAGCAGCTTAGGGACAGGGCTTCCTTACGAGCAGTACTTC
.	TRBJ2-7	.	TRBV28	CASSWGDGYEQYF	TGTGCCAGCAGTTGGGGGGACGGCTACGAGCAGTACTTC
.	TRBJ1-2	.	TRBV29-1	CSAGQPGYTF	TGCAGCGCAGGACAGCCCGGCTACACCTTC
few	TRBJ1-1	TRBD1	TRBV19	CASSVGQANTEAFF	TGTGCCAGTAGTGTCGGACAGGCGAACACTGAAGCTTTCTTT
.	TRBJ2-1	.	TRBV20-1	CSARSLNGQFF	TGCAGTGCTAGAAGTCTCAACGGGCAGTTCTTC
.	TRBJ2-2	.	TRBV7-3	CASSPTGHGELFF	TGTGCCAGCAGCCCGACAGGCCATGGGGAGCTGTTTTTT
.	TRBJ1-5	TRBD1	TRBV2	CASIGQVNQPQHF	TGTGCCAGCATCGGACAGGTCAATCAGCCCCAGCATTTT
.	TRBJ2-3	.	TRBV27	CASSPLWGAGTDTQYF	TGTGCCAGCAGTCCCCTCTGGGGGGCCGGGACAGATACGCAGTATTTT
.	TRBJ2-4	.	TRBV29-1	CSVVVQVDIQYF	TGCAGCGTTGTAGTGCAGGTCGACATTCAGTACTTC
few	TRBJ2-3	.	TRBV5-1	CASSLEGPQYF	TGCGCCAGCAGCTTGGAGGGACCGCAGTATTTT